Listed below are T cell receptor beta chains from one sample, sequenced in a study of blood T cell repertoires in COVID-19. Clones were sequenced by immunoSEQ multiplex PCR, and TCRdb holds only the in-frame ones, with some missing. This table holds about 320,000 clones, 85% found once. The sample taken for sequencing was PBMCs or T cells enriched from blood (not recorded which). Source of these receptors: a woman under 40 who had been exposed to COVID-19. Both conserved end residues are part of each CDR3. The D gene is left open where the match is weak. The size of a clone is reported for some rows only, either as once, few or many, or as a class for expanded clones.

v_gene	j_gene	d_gene	abundance	CDR3aa	CDR3nt
TRBV7-2	TRBJ2-3	.	once	CASSPPAGRTTTTQYF	TGTGCCAGCAGCCCCCCTGCGGGGCGCACCACCACCACGCAGTATTTT
TRBV5-4	TRBJ1-5	TRBD1	.	CASSHWTGWFAGSNQPQHF	TGTGCCAGCAGCCACTGGACAGGGTGGTTTGCAGGAAGCAATCAGCCCCAGCATTTT
TRBV30	TRBJ1-6	.	.	CARRQAQGSPLHF	TGTGCCCGAAGACAGGCCCAAGGGTCACCCCTCCACTTT
TRBV2	TRBJ1-6	TRBD1	few	CASRVTTTGAYNSPLHF	TGTGCCAGCAGGGTCACTACGACAGGGGCCTATAATTCACCCCTCCACTTT
TRBV3-1/TRBV3-2	TRBJ1-2	TRBD1	.	CASSHWYGTGTNYGYTF	TGTGCCAGCAGCCATTGGTATGGGACAGGGACTAACTATGGCTACACCTTC
TRBV11-2	TRBJ1-1	.	.	CASSLSRGYTEAFF	TGTGCCAGCAGCTTATCAAGGGGTTACACTGAAGCTTTCTTT
TRBV30	TRBJ1-4	TRBD1	few	CAWRGTGTEKLFF	TGTGCCTGGAGGGGGACAGGGACGGAAAAACTGTTTTTT
TRBV5-4	TRBJ2-5	TRBD1	.	CASSLDRGETQYF	TGTGCCAGCAGCTTGGACAGGGGAGAGACCCAGTACTTC
TRBV4-2	TRBJ2-7	.	.	CASSQAPDYEQYF	TGTGCCAGCAGCCAAGCCCCAGACTACGAGCAGTACTTC
TRBV29-1	TRBJ1-1	.	.	CSVEGGMPEAFF	TGCAGCGTTGAGGGGGGTATGCCTGAAGCTTTCTTT
TRBV6-1	TRBJ1-2	TRBD1	.	CASSGQGNPLLWGYTF	TGTGCCAGCAGTGGACAGGGGAATCCCCTTCTATGGGGCTACACCTTC
TRBV10-3	TRBJ1-2	.	.	CAISDGGRSGYTF	TGTGCCATCAGTGACGGGGGGCGAAGTGGCTACACCTTC
TRBV21-1	TRBJ2-3	.	.	CASSKSIGGRGTDTQYF	TGTGCCAGCAGCAAATCGATTGGCGGGAGAGGGACAGATACGCAGTATTTT
TRBV11-2	TRBJ1-6	.	once	CASSFTEYNSPLHF	TGTGCCAGCAGCTTCACGGAGTATAATTCACCCCTCCACTTT
TRBV30	TRBJ1-5	TRBD1	.	CAWSGDETGHRSWGNQPQHF	TGTGCCTGGAGTGGAGACGAGACAGGGCATCGAAGCTGGGGCAATCAGCCCCAGCATTTT
TRBV28	TRBJ1-2	TRBD1	.	CASSLGQGYGYTF	TGTGCCAGCAGTCTCGGACAGGGTTATGGCTACACCTTC
TRBV28	TRBJ2-1	TRBD2	.	CATRSGGAPTDEQFF	TGTGCCACTCGAAGCGGGGGCGCGCCCACCGATGAGCAGTTCTTC
TRBV30	TRBJ1-1	.	.	CAWYERPQGNTEAFF	TGTGCCTGGTACGAGCGACCACAGGGGAACACTGAAGCTTTCTTT
TRBV14	TRBJ2-1	TRBD2	.	CASSQLGRLAEEQFF	TGTGCCAGCAGCCAATTAGGTAGACTAGCGGAGGAGCAGTTCTTC
TRBV2	TRBJ2-5	TRBD1	few	CASILRGQRETQYF	TGTGCCAGCATCCTACGGGGACAGAGAGAGACCCAGTACTTC
TRBV19	TRBJ1-6	.	.	CASSPTGGLYNSPLHF	TGTGCCAGTAGCCCGACGGGGGGGCTCTATAATTCACCCCTCCACTTT
TRBV27	TRBJ2-7	TRBD1	.	CASSSGQGSLYEQYF	TGTGCCAGCAGTTCGGGACAGGGGTCCCTCTACGAGCAGTACTTC
TRBV27	TRBJ1-6	.	.	CASTLGGGRNSPLHF	TGTGCCAGCACCCTAGGGGGGGGGCGAAATTCACCCCTCCACTTT
TRBV3-1/TRBV3-2	TRBJ2-2	.	.	CASSQEGGRNTGELFF	TGTGCCAGCAGCCAAGAGGGGGGTAGGAACACCGGGGAGCTGTTTTTT
TRBV28	TRBJ2-5	.	.	CASSEAGMETQYF	TGTGCCAGCAGTGAGGCAGGGATGGAGACCCAGTACTTC
TRBV10-1	TRBJ1-1	TRBD1	.	CASSESRTGVPEAFF	TGCGCCAGCAGTGAGTCGCGGACAGGAGTGCCTGAAGCTTTCTTT
TRBV4-3	TRBJ1-1	.	.	CASSQDRGGGTEAFF	TGCGCCAGCAGCCAAGATCGGGGGGGTGGCACTGAAGCTTTCTTT
TRBV7-2	TRBJ2-5	TRBD1	.	CASSLGDRGTQYF	TGTGCCAGCAGCTTAGGGGACAGGGGGACCCAGTACTTC
TRBV2	TRBJ2-7	TRBD1	.	CASSEVLQGAREQYF	TGTGCCAGCAGTGAAGTACTCCAGGGGGCTCGAGAGCAGTACTTC
TRBV10-3	TRBJ2-2	TRBD2	.	CAISEWDGGTGELFF	TGTGCCATCAGTGAATGGGACGGGGGGACCGGGGAGCTGTTTTTT